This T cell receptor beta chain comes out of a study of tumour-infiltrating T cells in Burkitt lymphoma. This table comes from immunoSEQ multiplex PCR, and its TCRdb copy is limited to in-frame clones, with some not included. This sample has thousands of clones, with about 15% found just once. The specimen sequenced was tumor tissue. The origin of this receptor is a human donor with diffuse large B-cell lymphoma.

The CDR3 reads CAWSSWRETQYF. The CDR3 DNA follows: TGTGCCTGGAGTTCCTGGCGGGAGACCCAGTACTTC. V and J are TRBV30 and TRBJ2-5, with D uncertain. The CDR3 contains 12 residues. Germline V CDR1 and CDR2: GTSNPN, SVGIG (reference sequence). The V end was cut by 2 bases, the J end by 5 bases, with 9 bases between.